The 4 T cell receptor beta chains reported below all come from one sample, sequenced in a study of T cells in women clearing cervical HPV infection. Measured with immunoSEQ multiplex PCR; TCRdb has only the in-frame clones, and not every one. This sample contains around 30,000 clones. The sample taken for sequencing was blood buffy coat. The receptors shown here come from a woman aged 18 to 69 with a cervical HPV16 infection that either progressed to CIN3+ or cleared (not recorded which).

Remarks on this clone: The read ends 3 residues before the CDR3 terminus; that terminus is restored from the germline J gene. This rearrangement joins TRBV13 to TRBJ2-7, with 9 bases identical to TRBD1. After removal of 4 bases from V and 5 bases from J, the junction contained 15 bases not matched to a gene. The germline gives CDR1 PRHDT, CDR2 FYEKMQ (reference sequence). This CDR3 comprises 17 residues. The CDR3 bases that were read are TGTGCCAGCAGCTACCCCCACATACTGGGACAGGGAGACGAG. Its translation: CASSYPHILGQGDE. The entire CDR3 protein reads CASSYPHILGQGDEQYF. The full variable domain, rest sourced from reference TRBV13 and TRBJ2-7, is AAGVIQSPRHLIKEKRETATLKCYPIPRHDTVYWYQQGPGQDPQFLISFYEKMQSDKGSIPDRFSAQQFSDYHSELNMSSLELGDSALYFCASSYPHILGQGDEQYFGPGTRLTVT.

Comment on this clone: The read falls 3 residues short of the CDR3 end, and the missing part is taken from the germline J gene. V and J are TRBV7-2 and TRBJ1-1; 7 nucleotides line up with TRBD1. The CDR3 covers 15 residues. V lost 5 bases and J lost 1; bases outside the gene matches: 7. CDR1 is SGHTA and CDR2 is FQGNSA in the germline V gene. CDR3 DNA, as far as it was read: TGTGCCAGCAGCCGGGACAGCCTATCGAACACTGAA. Amino acids: CASSRDSLSNTE. Given in full, the CDR3 is CASSRDSLSNTEAFF.

A note on this clone: The CDR3 is cut off 3 residues early in the read; its end comes from the germline J gene. The chain has TRBV7-6 and TRBJ2-1; 9 bases fit TRBD2. There are 14 residues in the CDR3. CDR1 is SGHVS and CDR2 is FNYEAQ in the germline V gene. V trimming: 1 base; J trimming: 6 bases; junction bases outside the gene matches: 1. Incomplete CDR3 DNA: TGTGCCAGCAGCTTAGAGACTAGCGGCAATGAG. As protein: CASSLETSGNE. The whole CDR3 protein reads CASSLETSGNEQFF.

Worth noting for this clone: With the read ending 3 residues before the CDR3 end, the germline J gene is used to fill in that end. V usage is TRBV6-2 or TRBV6-3 and J usage is TRBJ1-5, with D possibly being TRBD1 (5 bases). The germline gives CDR1 MNHEY, CDR2 SVGEGT. V lost 5 bases to trimming and J lost 3 bases, with 14 bases between them. The CDR3 extends over 15 amino acids. The CDR3 spells CASSRGGDDNQPQHF. Partial CDR3 DNA: TGTGCCAGCAGTAGGGGAGGCGATGACAATCAGCCC.